This T cell receptor beta chain stems from a study of T cells after posttransplantation cyclophosphamide. Generated by immunoSEQ multiplex PCR, the TCRdb table keeps only in-frame clones and is missing some. Of more than 50,000 clones listed, about 86% were seen once; the top ten hold 2.8%. Findings and limits, study-wide: TRB clonality was highly associated with recipient CMV seropositivity and reactivation. Skin or GI-infiltrating T cells shared few TRB sequences with blood.

This clone was detected once. Its antigen is as yet unknown. The junction had 3 bases not matched to a gene; V was cut back by 6 bases and J by 3 bases. The CDR3 totals 15 residues. Germline assignment: CDR1 SGHAT and CDR2 FQDESV (reference sequence). This chain connects TRBV11-1 to TRBJ2-3; 13 bases line up with TRBD2. This clonotype was obtained from a man under 40 with a blood cancer, CMV-positive, and with a related stem cell donor. Specimen: PBMCs. The CDR3 DNA is TGTGCCAGCAGACTAGCGGGAGGGTGGACAGATACGCAGTATTTT. Protein product: CASRLAGGWTDTQYF.